This note documents a single T cell receptor (beta chain) sequence. What it binds is not known. The data were obtained in a study of shared clonotypes between healthy human individuals. Study observations and caveats: Naive CD4 clonotypes overlapped across a handful of donors at about 5.3%. Across subsets, estimated richness was generally greater for naive than for memory populations.

Per germline, CDR1 SGHNT and CDR2 YENEEA. The CDR3 is 14 amino acids. Trimming pared 0 bases from V and 9 bases from J, leaving 11 bases between. TCRdb's table, derived via immunoSEQ multiplex PCR, lists solely in-frame clones and lacks some. Among a few million clones listed, just under 95% were seen once. Input material: naive CD4+ T cells from PBMCs. Subset: CD45RA+ positively selected. V usage is TRBV11-3 and J usage is TRBJ2-2; D is ambiguous. This receptor was taken from a man aged 18-30 years in good health. Some clones in this sample may be carry-over from other donors' samples. The CDR3 DNA is TGTGCCAGCAGCTTAGACCAGACGCGTAGGGAGCTGTTTTTT. Amino acid sequence: CASSLDQTRRELFF. Full variable domain (outside the CDR3, taken from reference TRBV11-3 and TRBJ2-2): EAGVVQSPRYKIIEKKQPVAFWCNPISGHNTLYWYLQNLGQGPELLIRYENEEAVDDSQLPKDRFSAERLKGVDSTLKIQPAELGDSAVYLCASSLDQTRRELFFGEGSRLTVL.